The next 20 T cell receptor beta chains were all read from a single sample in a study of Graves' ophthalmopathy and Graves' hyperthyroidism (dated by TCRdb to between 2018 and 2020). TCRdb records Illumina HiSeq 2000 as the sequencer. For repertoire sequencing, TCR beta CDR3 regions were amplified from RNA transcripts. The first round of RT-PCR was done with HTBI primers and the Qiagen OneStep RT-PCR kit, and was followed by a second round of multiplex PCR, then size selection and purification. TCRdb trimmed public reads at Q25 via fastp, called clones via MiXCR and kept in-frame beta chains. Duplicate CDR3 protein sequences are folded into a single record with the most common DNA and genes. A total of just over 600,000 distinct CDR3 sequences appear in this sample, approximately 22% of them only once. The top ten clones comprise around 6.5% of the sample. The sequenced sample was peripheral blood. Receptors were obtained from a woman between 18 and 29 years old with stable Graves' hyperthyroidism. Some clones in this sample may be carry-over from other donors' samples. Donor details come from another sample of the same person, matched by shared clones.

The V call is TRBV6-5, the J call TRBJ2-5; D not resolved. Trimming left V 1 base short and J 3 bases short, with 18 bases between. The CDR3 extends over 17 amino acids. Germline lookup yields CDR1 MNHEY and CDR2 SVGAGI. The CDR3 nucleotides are TGTGCCAGCAGTTACTACTTAGGAACTGACCGGGAAGAGACCCAGTACTTC. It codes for CASSYYLGTDREETQYF.

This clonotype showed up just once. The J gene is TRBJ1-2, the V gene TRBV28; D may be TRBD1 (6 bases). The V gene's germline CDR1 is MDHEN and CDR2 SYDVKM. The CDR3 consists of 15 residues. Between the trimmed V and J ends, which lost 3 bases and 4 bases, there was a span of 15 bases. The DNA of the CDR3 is TGTGCCAGCAGTTTCCTCCCACAGGGTAGCTATGGCTACACCTTC. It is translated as CASSFLPQGSYGYTF.

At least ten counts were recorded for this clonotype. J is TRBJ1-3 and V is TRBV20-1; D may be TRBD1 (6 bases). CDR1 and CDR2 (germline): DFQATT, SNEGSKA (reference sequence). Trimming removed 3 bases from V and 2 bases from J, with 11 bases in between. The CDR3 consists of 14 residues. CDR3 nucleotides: TGCAGTGCTAGTGGGGGGGGCCCTGGAAACACCATATATTTT. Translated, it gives CSASGGGPGNTIYF.

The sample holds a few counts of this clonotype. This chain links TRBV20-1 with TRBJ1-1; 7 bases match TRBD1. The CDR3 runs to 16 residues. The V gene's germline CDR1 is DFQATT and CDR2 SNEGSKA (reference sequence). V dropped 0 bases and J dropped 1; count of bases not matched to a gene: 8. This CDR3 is CSARDMRGHENTEAFF. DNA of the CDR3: TGCAGTGCTAGAGATATGAGGGGGCATGAGAACACTGAAGCTTTCTTT.

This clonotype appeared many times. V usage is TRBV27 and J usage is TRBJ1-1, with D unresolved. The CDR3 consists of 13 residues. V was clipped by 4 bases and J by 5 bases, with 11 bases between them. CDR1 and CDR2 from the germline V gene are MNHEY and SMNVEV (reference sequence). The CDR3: CASSSTAGTEAFF. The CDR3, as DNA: TGTGCCAGCAGTTCCACTGCGGGGACTGAAGCTTTCTTT.

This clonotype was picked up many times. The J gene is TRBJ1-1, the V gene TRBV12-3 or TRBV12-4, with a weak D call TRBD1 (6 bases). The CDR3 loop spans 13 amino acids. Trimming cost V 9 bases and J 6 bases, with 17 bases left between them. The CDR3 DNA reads TGTGCCAGTAAGGGACACAAAGGACCTGAAGCTTTCTTT. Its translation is CASKGHKGPEAFF.

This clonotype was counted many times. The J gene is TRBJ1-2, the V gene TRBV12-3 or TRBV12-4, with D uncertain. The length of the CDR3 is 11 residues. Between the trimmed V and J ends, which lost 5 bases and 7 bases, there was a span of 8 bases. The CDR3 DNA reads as TGTGCCAGCAGTCAGCGAGGTGGCTACACCTTC. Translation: CASSQRGGYTF.

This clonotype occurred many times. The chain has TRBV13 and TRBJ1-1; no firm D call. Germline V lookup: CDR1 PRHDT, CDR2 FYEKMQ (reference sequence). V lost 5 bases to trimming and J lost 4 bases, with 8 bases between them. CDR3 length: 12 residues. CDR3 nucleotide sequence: TGTGCCAGCAGCCCCAAGGGCACTGAAGCTTTCTTT. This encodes CASSPKGTEAFF.

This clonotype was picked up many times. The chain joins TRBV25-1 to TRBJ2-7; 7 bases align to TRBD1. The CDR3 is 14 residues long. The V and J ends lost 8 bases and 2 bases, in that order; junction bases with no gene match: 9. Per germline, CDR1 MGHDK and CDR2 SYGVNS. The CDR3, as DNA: TGTGCCAGCGACGACAGGGTCTTTCCCTACGAGCAGTACTTC. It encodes CASDDRVFPYEQYF.

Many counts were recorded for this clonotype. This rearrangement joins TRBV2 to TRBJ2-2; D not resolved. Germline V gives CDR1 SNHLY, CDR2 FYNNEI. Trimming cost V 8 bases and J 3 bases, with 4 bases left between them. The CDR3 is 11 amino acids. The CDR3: CASGDTGELFF. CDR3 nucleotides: TGTGCCAGCGGGGACACCGGGGAGCTGTTTTTT.

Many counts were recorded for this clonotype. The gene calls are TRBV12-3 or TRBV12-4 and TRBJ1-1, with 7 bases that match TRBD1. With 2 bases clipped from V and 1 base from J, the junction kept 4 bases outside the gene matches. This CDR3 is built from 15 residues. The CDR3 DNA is TGTGCCAGCAGTTTAATACAGGGGACGAACACTGAAGCTTTCTTT. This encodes CASSLIQGTNTEAFF.

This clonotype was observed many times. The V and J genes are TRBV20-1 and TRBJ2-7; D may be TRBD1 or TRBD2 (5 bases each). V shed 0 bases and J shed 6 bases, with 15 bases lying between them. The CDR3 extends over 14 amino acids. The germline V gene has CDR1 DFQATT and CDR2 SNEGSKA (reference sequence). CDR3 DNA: TGCAGTGCTAGAGATGTTAGGGGAGTCGGCGAGCAGTACTTC. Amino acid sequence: CSARDVRGVGEQYF.

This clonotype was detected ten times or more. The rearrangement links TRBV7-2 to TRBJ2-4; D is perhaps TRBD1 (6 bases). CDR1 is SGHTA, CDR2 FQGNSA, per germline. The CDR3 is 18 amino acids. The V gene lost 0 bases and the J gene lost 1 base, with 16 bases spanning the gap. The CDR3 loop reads CASSLAGRGVTAKNIQYF. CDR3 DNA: TGTGCCAGCAGCTTAGCCGGCAGGGGAGTGACGGCCAAAAACATTCAGTACTTC.

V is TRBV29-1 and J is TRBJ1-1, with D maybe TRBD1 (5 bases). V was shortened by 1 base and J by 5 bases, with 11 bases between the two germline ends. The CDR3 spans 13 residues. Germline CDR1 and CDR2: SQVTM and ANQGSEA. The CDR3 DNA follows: TGCAGCGTTGAAGTCATGAGGGGAACTGAAGCTTTCTTT. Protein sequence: CSVEVMRGTEAFF.

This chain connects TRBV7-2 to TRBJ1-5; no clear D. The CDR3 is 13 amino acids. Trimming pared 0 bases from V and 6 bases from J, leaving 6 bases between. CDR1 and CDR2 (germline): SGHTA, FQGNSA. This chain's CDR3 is CASSLALPQPQHF. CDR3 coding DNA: TGTGCCAGCAGCTTAGCGCTCCCTCAGCCCCAGCATTTT.

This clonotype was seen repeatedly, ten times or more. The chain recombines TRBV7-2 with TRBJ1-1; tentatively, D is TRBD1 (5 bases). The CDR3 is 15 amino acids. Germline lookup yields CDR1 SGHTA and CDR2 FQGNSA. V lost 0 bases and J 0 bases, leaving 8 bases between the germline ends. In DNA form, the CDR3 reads TGTGCCAGCAGCTTAGCCACAGGACTGAACACTGAAGCTTTCTTT. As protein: CASSLATGLNTEAFF.

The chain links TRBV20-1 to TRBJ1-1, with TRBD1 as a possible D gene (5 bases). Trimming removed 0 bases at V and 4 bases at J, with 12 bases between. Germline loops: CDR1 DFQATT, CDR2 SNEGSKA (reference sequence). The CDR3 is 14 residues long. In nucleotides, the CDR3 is TGCAGTGCTAGAGATCTGGGGGGGGTCACTGAAGCTTTCTTT. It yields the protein CSARDLGGVTEAFF.

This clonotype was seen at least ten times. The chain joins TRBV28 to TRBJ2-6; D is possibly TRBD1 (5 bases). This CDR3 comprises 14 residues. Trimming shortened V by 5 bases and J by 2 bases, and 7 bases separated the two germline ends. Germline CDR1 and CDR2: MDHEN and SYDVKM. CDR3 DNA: TGTGCCAGCAGTATCAGGGCTGGGGCCAACGTCCTGACTTTC. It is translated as CASSIRAGANVLTF. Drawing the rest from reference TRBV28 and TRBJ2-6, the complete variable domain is DVKVTQSSRYLVKRTGEKVFLECVQDMDHENMFWYRQDPGLGLRLIYFSYDVKMKEKGDIPEGYSVSREKKERFSLILESASTNQTSMYLCASSIRAGANVLTFGAGSRLTVL.

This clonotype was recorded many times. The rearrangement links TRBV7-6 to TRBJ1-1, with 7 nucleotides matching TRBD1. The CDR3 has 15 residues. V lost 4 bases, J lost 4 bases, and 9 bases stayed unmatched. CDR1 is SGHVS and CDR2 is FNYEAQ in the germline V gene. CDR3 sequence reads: CASSSRGEEGTEAFF. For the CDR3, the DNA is TGTGCCAGCAGCTCCAGGGGGGAAGAGGGCACTGAAGCTTTCTTT.

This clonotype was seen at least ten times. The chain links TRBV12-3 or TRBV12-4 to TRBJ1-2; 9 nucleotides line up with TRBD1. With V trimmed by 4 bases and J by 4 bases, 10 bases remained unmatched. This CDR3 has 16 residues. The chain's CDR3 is CASSSGQGLVGYGYTF. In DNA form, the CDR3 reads TGTGCCAGCAGTTCCGGACAGGGGTTGGTTGGCTATGGCTACACCTTC.